This TCR beta chain emerged from a study of blood T cell repertoires in COVID-19. Study overall: Specimens from acute and convalescent COVID-19 originated in the United States, Italy and Spain.

The CDR3 consists of 15 residues. Trimming at V came to 1 base and at J to 3 bases, leaving 6 bases not matched to a gene. Germline CDR1 is LNHDA and CDR2 is SQIVND (reference sequence). Recruitment covered about two dozen US areas and drew participants whose ages spanned roughly 18 to 100 years. Cohorts were based on clinical histories the participants reported. Before being deemed recovered, Cohort 3 donors had two negative PCRs, clearance, or symptom resolution. Method: immunoSEQ multiplex PCR; TCRdb's copy keeps in-frame clones and lacks some. The sample carries 250,000 to 300,000 clones, around 92% recorded once.

Sequencing input: PBMCs or T cells enriched from blood (not recorded which). The sequence came from a woman aged 55-70 years who had recovered from COVID-19. The chain carries TRBV19 and TRBJ2-7; 7 bases are shared with TRBD1. CDR3 in amino acids: CASSIGATGIYEQYF. The CDR3 DNA reads TGTGCCAGTAGTATAGGTGCGACAGGGATCTACGAGCAGTACTTC.